What follows describes a single TCR beta chain. What it binds is not known. This sample includes further DNA sequences coding for the same CDR3. The repertoire was sequenced with immunoSEQ multiplex PCR; TCRdb's copy has only in-frame clones and lacks some. The data show about 690,000 clones, with 90% seen just once and 30% to 40% held by the top ten. Trimming took off 5 bases at V and 0 bases at J, with 8 bases between the two ends. The CDR3 runs to 13 residues. The germline CDR1 and CDR2 sequences are MNHEY and SMNVEV (reference sequence). This entry comes from a study of shared clonotypes between healthy human individuals. Study-level background: A couple of women and three men aged 18 to 49 served as donors. Study-wide points: Donors were few, which limited the genetic and exposure-history diversity represented.

The sample taken for sequencing was memory CD8+ T cells from PBMCs. Subset here: CD45RO+ cells pooled with CCR7-negative TemRA cells. This clonotype originated in a man younger than 35 in good health. Some clones in this sample may be carry-over from other donors' samples. The V gene is TRBV27, the J gene TRBJ2-7; no reliable D call. CDR3 bases: TGTGCCAGCAGTCCTACCCCCTCCTACGAGCAGTACTTC. This gives the protein CASSPTPSYEQYF.